This T cell receptor (beta chain) is from a study of blood T cells in healthy people across ages. Looked up from germline, CDR1 is ENHRY and CDR2 is SYGVKD. Trimming removed 10 bases at V and 7 bases at J, with 11 bases between. The CDR3 contains 12 residues. In this sample, this clonotype turned up a few times. Sample-barcoded 5' priming and a J-beta primer mix drove a second PCR of about 6 to 11 cycles. TCRdb fed the 5' RACE reads into MiXCR, producing one record per CDR3 protein. Here the sample spans some 1.5 million distinct CDR3 sequences, 28% being singletons. The chain has TRBV10-3 and TRBJ1-6, with a tentative D call TRBD1 (5 bases). Sequencing was carried out using blood. This clonotype originated in a woman aged 30 to 39 in good health. CDR3 loop: CATRDGNSPLHF. The CDR3 nucleotides are TGTGCCACCCGGGACGGCAATTCACCCCTCCACTTT.